Listed below are T cell receptor beta chains from one sample, sequenced in a study of T cells in Graves' hyperthyroidism and ophthalmopathy. TCRdb reprocessed the multiplex PCR reads with MiXCR, giving one entry per CDR3 protein. The table lists 490,000 or so distinct CDR3 sequences, over 35% of them singletons. The sample taken for sequencing was peripheral blood or thyroid tissue (not recorded which). The receptor set was obtained from an adult woman with Graves' disease, either hyperthyroidism or ophthalmopathy (not recorded which). CDR3s leave out the opening cysteine and the closing phenylalanine or tryptophan. D genes are given only for firm matches.

d_call,v_call,j_call,cdr3_aa
.,TRBV11-2,TRBJ1-6,ASSQVQGSYNSPLH
TRBD2,TRBV5-1,TRBJ2-5,ASSLALAGGHETQY
.,TRBV10-2,TRBJ1-5,ASSEFGAGLDQPQH
TRBD1,TRBV10-3,TRBJ2-1,AISMTGGVTNEQF
.,TRBV10-2,TRBJ1-4,ASSGHATSEKLF
TRBD1,TRBV29-1,TRBJ2-5,SLDRGFVETQY
.,TRBV29-1,TRBJ2-7,SVAGGNAPYEQY
.,TRBV29-1,TRBJ1-2,GAGTGYTEAFFGYT
.,TRBV20-1,TRBJ1-3,SGSRGGPGNTIY
.,TRBV11-1,TRBJ1-1,ASSFYICSARGDRYTEAF
.,TRBV29-1,TRBJ2-7,SVGLDYEQY
.,TRBV29-1,TRBJ2-7,SVTGTNAYEQY
TRBD1,TRBV7-9,TRBJ1-4,ASSLVGQGSEKLF
TRBD1,TRBV20-1,TRBJ1-4,SAGDREKLF
.,TRBV20-1,TRBJ2-5,SAQKKLLRETQY
.,TRBV7-2,TRBJ1-1,ASSPMGTEAF
.,TRBV28,TRBJ1-5,ASKLRTGRSNQPQH
.,TRBV4-1,TRBJ1-2,ASSQEPIRGWGYT
.,TRBV29-1,TRBJ1-3,SVEGPLPGGNAIY
.,TRBV6-1,TRBJ1-1,ASSEAGGPTEAF
.,TRBV6-4,TRBJ2-7,ASRWIGNSYEQY
.,TRBV20-1,TRBJ2-2,SARTQDGELF
.,TRBV12-3/TRBV12-4,TRBJ2-6,ASSFAGSGANVLT
.,TRBV7-8,TRBJ1-1,ASSLETALNTEAF
.,TRBV29-1,TRBJ1-1,SVDYLGQLRLNTEAF
.,TRBV5-4,TRBJ1-4,ASSLGMQDEKLF
TRBD1,TRBV2,TRBJ1-5,ASRLGQVNQPQH
.,TRBV20-1,TRBJ2-3,SARVGRGRRTDTQY
.,TRBV20-1,TRBJ1-4,SARGIWAYNEKLF
.,TRBV11-2,TRBJ2-7,ASSLAFGTTTSYEQY
.,TRBV19,TRBJ1-2,ASSIDSLTDYGYT
.,TRBV7-9,TRBJ1-1,ASSLGETEAF
TRBD1,TRBV29-1,TRBJ1-5,SVSTGGGQPQH
.,TRBV20-1,TRBJ1-1,SARGDMSLTEAF
.,TRBV11-2,TRBJ1-3,ASSNGGWDTIY
TRBD1,TRBV2,TRBJ1-5,ASSVRGSQGEH
.,TRBV7-2,TRBJ2-5,ASSIARGGETQY
.,TRBV6-5,TRBJ1-1,ASRSPQLNTEAF
TRBD2,TRBV7-2,TRBJ2-2,ASSRLAAVPGELF
TRBD2,TRBV10-3,TRBJ2-6,AISDRPGTSGVRGANVLT
TRBD1,TRBV29-1,TRBJ1-1,SVEYWDREAGLDTEAF
TRBD1,TRBV6-6,TRBJ1-5,ASSYPGAGGPGDQPQH